These 22 T cell receptor beta chains were all obtained from the same sample, sequenced in a study of T cell repertoires in cytomegalovirus infection. MiXCR was run by TCRdb on the reads, yielding one entry per CDR3 protein. The sample lists approximately 500,000 distinct CDR3 sequences; approximately 15% were seen once. The sample was CD8+ T cells from PBMCs. The receptors shown here come from a human donor in good health (CMV status not recorded). Some clones in this sample may be carry-over from other donors' samples.

This clonotype appeared many times. The chain combines TRBV7-9 with TRBJ1-4, with D unclear. This CDR3 has 14 amino acids. Germline loops: CDR1 SEHNR, CDR2 FQNEAQ (reference sequence). The V gene lost 1 base and the J gene lost 0 bases, with 3 bases spanning the gap. The CDR3 is CASSLDATNEKLFF. The CDR3 bases are TGTGCCAGCAGCTTAGATGCAACTAATGAAAAACTGTTTTTT.

This clonotype was recorded many times. This chain uses TRBV10-3 with TRBJ2-1; unclear D gene. CDR3 size: 11 residues. Germline V gene data show CDR1 as ENHRY and CDR2 as SYGVKD. The ends were cut back, 3 bases at V and 7 bases at J, with 4 bases in the middle. The CDR3 sequence is CAISDRNEQFF. CDR3 in DNA: TGTGCCATCAGTGATAGGAATGAGCAGTTCTTC.

The table lists this clonotype with many counts. The CDR3 is CATSRDNRETSAADTQYF. Written as DNA, the CDR3 is TGTGCCACCAGCAGAGATAATCGTGAGACTAGCGCGGCAGATACGCAGTATTTT. The rearrangement uses TRBV15 and TRBJ2-3; 8 bases map to TRBD2. Germline values: CDR1 LNHNV, CDR2 YYDKDF (reference sequence). CDR3 length: 18 residues. Unmatched junction bases numbered 12, after V lost 0 bases and J lost 4 bases.

To note about this clonotype: A single base separates this from a much larger clone, so it may be a read error. J is TRBJ1-1 and V is TRBV4-1; D might be TRBD1 (6 bases). This CDR3 has 15 amino acids. CDR1 and CDR2 (germline): MGHRA, YSYEKL. The CDR3 protein is CASSQDQGMNTESFF. The CDR3 DNA sequence: TGCGCCAGCAGCCAAGATCAGGGGATGAACACTGAATCTTTCTTT.

This chain connects TRBV28 to TRBJ2-1, with D maybe TRBD2 (5 bases). Per germline, CDR1 MDHEN and CDR2 SYDVKM. The germline V and J ends were trimmed by 6 bases and 10 bases, with 19 bases remaining between them. The CDR3 has 14 residues. CDR3 region: CASRGSSIVWEQFF. CDR3 nucleotides: TGTGCCAGCAGGGGGTCTAGCATAGTATGGGAGCAGTTCTTC.

This clonotype has at least ten counts. V is TRBV12-3 or TRBV12-4 and J is TRBJ2-2; D unresolved. The ends were cut back, 8 bases at V and 7 bases at J, with 14 bases in the middle. The CDR3 is 13 residues long. Here the CDR3 reads CASHAENFGELFF. Here the CDR3 DNA reads TGTGCCAGCCACGCCGAGAATTTCGGGGAGCTGTTTTTT.

The rearrangement joins TRBV30 to TRBJ2-2; tentatively, D is TRBD1 (6 bases). The CDR3 is 13 residues long. Trimming removed 3 bases from V and 4 bases from J, with 9 bases in between. Germline V gene data show CDR1 as GTSNPN and CDR2 as SVGIG (reference sequence). CDR3 nucleotides: TGTGCCTGGAGCACAGGGCCCACCGGGGAGCTGTTTTTT. This sequence encodes CAWSTGPTGELFF. The full variable domain, rest sourced from reference TRBV30 and TRBJ2-2, is SQTIHQWPATLVQPVGSPLSLECTVEGTSNPNLYWYRQAAGRGLQLLFYSVGIGQISSEVPQNLSASRPQDRQFILSSKKLLLSDSGFYLCAWSTGPTGELFFGEGSRLTVL.

The chain carries TRBV20-1 and TRBJ1-1; TRBD1 matches 12 bases. The ends lost 1 base at V and 4 bases at J; junction bases unmatched: 13. Germline-derived CDR1 and CDR2 are DFQATT and SNEGSKA (reference sequence). This CDR3 is 18 amino acids long. CDR3 protein: CSARVGARDRGQGTEAFF. In DNA, the CDR3 is TGCAGTGCTAGAGTGGGGGCCCGGGACAGGGGGCAGGGCACTGAAGCTTTCTTT.

This clonotype was observed at least ten times. V and J are TRBV7-9 and TRBJ1-2; D perhaps matches TRBD1 (6 bases). The CDR3 has 14 amino acids. Trimming removed 5 bases from V and 6 bases from J, with 16 bases in between. Germline V gene lookup returns CDR1 SEHNR and CDR2 FQNEAQ (reference sequence). The CDR3 DNA follows: TGTGCCAGCAGCGAGGAGCCGGGGGGCGATGGCTACACCTTC. It specifies CASSEEPGGDGYTF.

To note about this clonotype: A read error may be the cause here, since a much bigger clone is one base away. This chain joins TRBV7-6 and TRBJ1-1; no reliable D call. The germline CDR1 and CDR2 sequences are SGHVS and FNYEAQ. CDR3 length: 15 residues. CDR3 amino acids: CASSPVGNLHTEAYF. CDR3 sequence (DNA): TGTGCCAGCAGCCCTGTCGGCAACCTCCACACTGAAGCTTACTTT.

The CDR3: CASTGTDSYEQYF. CDR3 nucleotide sequence: TGTGCCAGCACCGGGACGGATTCCTACGAGCAGTACTTC. V and J are TRBV12-3 or TRBV12-4 and TRBJ2-7; D assignment may be TRBD1 or TRBD2 (5 bases each). V lost 7 bases, J lost 1 base, and 11 bases lay in between. The CDR3 loop spans 13 amino acids.

As for this clonotype: The CDR3 carries no conserved terminal phenylalanine or tryptophan, so it likely arises from a read error. This chain links TRBV12-3 or TRBV12-4 with TRBJ1-2; no definite D call. This CDR3 is built from 13 residues. The CDR3, as DNA: TGTGCCAGCAGTGGCACAGCTAACTATTGCTACACCGTC. Protein: CASSGTANYCYTV.

There are a few counts of this clonotype. The genes are TRBV28 and TRBJ1-5; the D is unclear. Trimming pared 2 bases from V and 9 bases from J, leaving 5 bases between. From germline, CDR1 is MDHEN and CDR2 SYDVKM. CDR3 size: 11 residues. The CDR3 region is CASSLGRPQHF. CDR3 nucleotides: TGTGCCAGCAGTTTAGGTCGGCCCCAGCATTTT.

A few counts support this clonotype. The rearrangement uses TRBV13 and TRBJ2-7; TRBD1 is a possible D gene (5 bases). CDR1 PRHDT and CDR2 FYEKMQ come from the germline V gene (reference sequence). V was cut by 0 bases and J by 6 bases, with 15 bases left in between. The CDR3 extends over 15 amino acids. CDR3 protein: CASSLGLVLGLEQYF. The CDR3 DNA is TGTGCCAGCAGCTTAGGTCTGGTGTTGGGGCTCGAGCAGTACTTC.

This clonotype was recorded a few times. The chain recombines TRBV4-1 with TRBJ1-1; D is uncertain. Trimming took off 2 bases at V and 4 bases at J, with 14 bases between the two ends. This CDR3 has 15 residues. Germline values: CDR1 MGHRA, CDR2 YSYEKL. The CDR3 loop is CASSQRASESTEAFF. CDR3 nucleotides: TGCGCCAGCAGCCAACGTGCTTCTGAAAGCACTGAAGCTTTCTTT.

The gene calls are TRBV15 and TRBJ1-2; D call uncertain. The germline V and J ends were trimmed by 7 bases and 6 bases, with 9 bases remaining between them. The CDR3 consists of 11 residues. The germline V gene encodes CDR1 LNHNV and CDR2 YYDKDF (reference sequence). The CDR3 reads CATTDGHGYTF. CDR3 nucleotide sequence: TGTGCCACCACAGACGGCCATGGCTACACCTTC.

V usage is TRBV11-2 and J usage is TRBJ1-4; no clear D gene. Looked up from germline, CDR1 is SGHAT and CDR2 is FQNNGV. The CDR3 totals 15 residues. Trimming shortened V by 5 bases and J by 4 bases, and 14 bases separated the two germline ends. CDR3 sequence: CASSAVDGVNEKLFF. CDR3 nucleotides: TGTGCCAGCAGCGCGGTCGACGGGGTTAATGAAAAACTGTTTTTT.

In its sample, this clonotype was seen a few times. The rearrangement joins TRBV29-1 to TRBJ2-7; 14 nucleotides align to TRBD2. After removal of 5 bases from V and 7 bases from J, the junction contained 4 bases not matched to a gene. This CDR3 comprises 13 residues. Germline loops: CDR1 SQVTM, CDR2 ANQGSEA. DNA of the CDR3: TGCAGCGTTATGACTAGCGGGAGGGGGGAGCAGTACTTC. Protein: CSVMTSGRGEQYF.

The chain combines TRBV13 with TRBJ1-1; the match to TRBD1 covers 8 bases. J gave up 10 bases and V 0 bases, and 10 bases lay outside the gene matches. Per germline, CDR1 PRHDT and CDR2 FYEKMQ (reference sequence). This CDR3 has 15 residues. The CDR3 loop reads CASSLGRGRGQAAFF. The CDR3 bases are TGTGCCAGCAGCTTAGGCCGGGGCAGGGGGCAGGCAGCTTTCTTT.

This clonotype was seen ten or more times. The chain uses TRBV27 and TRBJ2-1; D call uncertain. Per germline, CDR1 MNHEY and CDR2 SMNVEV (reference sequence). V lost 5 bases to trimming and J lost 2 bases, with 19 bases between them. The CDR3 has 17 residues. The CDR3 coding sequence is TGTGCCAGCAGTGATACCCCAGAACCCTCGGCCTACAATGAGCAGTTCTTC. It codes for CASSDTPEPSAYNEQFF.

This clonotype has a count of ten or more. CDR3 nucleotide sequence: TGTGCCAGCAGCTCTTCCCTCCTAGGAAAACTGTTTTTT. Protein: CASSSSLLGKLFF. The rearrangement joins TRBV7-9 to TRBJ1-4; D is uncertain. Trimming shortened V by 4 bases and J by 10 bases, and 13 bases separated the two germline ends. CDR1 and CDR2 (germline): SEHNR, FQNEAQ (reference sequence). CDR3 length: 13 amino acids.

This clonotype was picked up many times. CDR3 loop: CASSLGRGRIYNEQFF. CDR3 sequence (DNA): TGTGCCAGCAGCTTAGGAAGAGGGAGGATCTACAATGAGCAGTTCTTC. The rearrangement uses TRBV11-2 and TRBJ2-1; D may be TRBD2 (6 bases). Germline V gives CDR1 SGHAT, CDR2 FQNNGV. The CDR3 loop spans 16 amino acids. The V and J ends lost 1 base and 3 bases respectively, with 13 bases between them.